These 31 T cell receptor beta chains share one sample of origin, sequenced in a study of blood T cell repertoires in COVID-19 (dated by TCRdb to the early 2020s). The library was obtained by the immunoSEQ multiplex PCR assay. The immuneACCESS repertoire file appears here via TCRdb, limited to in-frame rearrangements. These files lack a portion of the clones; in checked studies, under half of the deficit traces to unresolved V genes, and the cause of the others is not known. The sample data list about 53,000 clones, and almost 85% of these were observed just once. 14% to 15% of the sample is held by the ten biggest clonotypes. Sequenced input: peripheral blood. The origin of the receptors is a human donor in a cohort sampled during active COVID-19.

This clone showed up just once. This rearrangement joins TRBV9 to TRBJ2-1; 10 bases match TRBD2. The trim removed 0 bases at V and 4 bases at J, leaving 13 bases unmatched. Germline CDR1 SGDLS, CDR2 YYNGEE. This CDR3 contains 19 residues. CDR3 nucleotides: TGTGCCAGCAGCGTAGGAATAGCGGGAGGCCCCCCAAGATACAATGAGCAGTTCTTC. This sequence encodes CASSVGIAGGPPRYNEQFF.

This clone was seen more than once but under ten times. This could be a read error, since a much larger clone is one nucleotide away. The CDR3 sequence is CASSGGGGTGELFF. For the CDR3, the DNA is TGCGCCAGCAGCGGCGGGGGGGGCACCGGGGAGCTGTTTTTT. The chain links TRBV5-1 to TRBJ2-2; 9 bases map to TRBD2. The V segment lost 4 bases and the J segment 4 bases; nucleotides outside the gene matches: 2. Germline V gene data show CDR1 as SGHRS and CDR2 as YFSETQ. The CDR3 extends over 14 amino acids.

CDR3 in DNA: TGTGCCAGTAGTATAGGACAGGGGACCGGCTACACCTTC. It translates to CASSIGQGTGYTF. This rearrangement joins TRBV19 to TRBJ1-2; 8 bases line up with TRBD1. Losses at the gene ends were 1 base for V and 8 bases for J; bases not matched to a gene: 3. Germline V gives CDR1 LNHDA, CDR2 SQIVND (reference sequence). This CDR3 has 13 amino acids.

Note on this clone: This sample includes further DNA sequences coding for the same CDR3. The chain is built from TRBV4-1 and TRBJ2-1; D is unclear. Germline V CDR1 and CDR2: MGHRA, YSYEKL. This CDR3 has 13 amino acids. The ends were cut back, 0 bases at V and 7 bases at J, with 7 bases in the middle. The DNA for the CDR3 is TGCGCCAGCAGCCAAGATTACCTAAATGAGCAGTTCTTC. It is translated as CASSQDYLNEQFF.

V is TRBV5-4 and J is TRBJ2-3; D is perhaps TRBD1 (6 bases). V was cut by 0 bases and J by 1 base, with 9 bases left in between. Germline V CDR1 and CDR2: SGHNT, YYREEE (reference sequence). CDR3 length equals 15 residues. In DNA form, the CDR3 reads TGTGCCAGCAGCTTGGCGCGACAGGGCACAGATACGCAGTATTTT. Translating it yields CASSLARQGTDTQYF.

The chain couples TRBV19 to TRBJ2-7; 9 positions agree with TRBD1. The V segment lost 7 bases and the J segment 4 bases; nucleotides outside the gene matches: 11. CDR3 length equals 15 residues. Germline assignment: CDR1 LNHDA and CDR2 SQIVND (reference sequence). The chain's CDR3 is CASKRTGTGNYEQYF. CDR3 DNA sequence: TGTGCCAGTAAACGTACCGGGACAGGGAATTACGAGCAGTACTTC.

The CDR3 protein is CASSSAVYQETQYF. CDR3 coding DNA: TGTGCCAGCAGCTCAGCGGTATACCAAGAGACCCAGTACTTC. The chain joins TRBV5-4 to TRBJ2-5; D may be TRBD2 (5 bases). The germline V gene encodes CDR1 SGHNT and CDR2 YYREEE (reference sequence). The CDR3 has 14 residues. V lost 3 bases and J 0 bases, leaving 9 bases between the germline ends.

The V and J genes are TRBV12-2 and TRBJ2-7; the table names TRBD1, a call not compared with the DNA. TRBV12-2 is a known pseudogene. The CDR3 length is 17 residues. The CDR3 sequence is CASRHIRQGKLLYEQYF. DNA of the CDR3: TGTGCAAGTCGCCACATCCGACAGGGAAAATTGTTGTACGAGCAGTACTTC.

The chain employs TRBV2 and TRBJ1-5; D gene ambiguous. The CDR3 covers 15 residues. Per germline, CDR1 SNHLY and CDR2 FYNNEI. V lost 4 bases, J lost 0 bases, and 10 bases lay in between. The DNA of the CDR3 is TGTGCCAGCAGTGGAGACACCCATAGCAATCAGCCCCAGCATTTT. Encoded protein: CASSGDTHSNQPQHF.

The chain couples TRBV3-1 (or the pseudogene TRBV3-2) to TRBJ2-4, with D maybe TRBD1 (6 bases). The CDR3 runs to 16 residues. Germline V lookup: CDR1 LGHDT, CDR2 YNNKEL (reference sequence). Trimming pared 3 bases from V and 5 bases from J, leaving 17 bases between. In nucleotides, the CDR3 is TGTGCCAGCAGCCACGCTTGGGGGCGGGTGGAAAACATTCAGTACTTC. Amino acid sequence: CASSHAWGRVENIQYF.

The V call is TRBV29-1, the J call TRBJ1-5; 7 nucleotides agree with TRBD1. The CDR3 sequence is 14 residues long. V lost 4 bases to trimming and J lost 5 bases; unmatched junction nucleotides: 8. Per the germline V gene, CDR1 is SQVTM and CDR2 is ANQGSEA. The DNA of the CDR3 is TGCAGCGTTGCCCCAGGGGGGATGGATCAGCCCCAGCATTTT. Translating gives CSVAPGGMDQPQHF.

The J gene is TRBJ1-2, the V gene TRBV18; D unresolved. Germline V gene lookup returns CDR1 KGHSH and CDR2 LQKENI. The V end lost 3 bases, the J end lost 4 bases, and 9 bases lay between the germline ends. The CDR3 extends over 13 amino acids. CDR3 sequence: CASSPGEFYGYTF. The CDR3 DNA sequence: TGTGCCAGCTCACCCGGGGAATTCTATGGCTACACCTTC.

The chain has TRBV5-5 and TRBJ2-2; maybe TRBD2 (6 bases). The CDR3 has 16 residues. Deletions cut 4 bases from V and 7 bases from J, with 20 bases between. Looked up from germline, CDR1 is SGHKS and CDR2 is YYEKEE (reference sequence). This CDR3 reads CASSIAPLTGVGELFF. The DNA of the CDR3 is TGTGCCAGCAGCATTGCCCCCTTGACGGGGGTCGGGGAGCTGTTTTTT.

The chain combines TRBV19 with TRBJ2-2; a weak D match, TRBD1 (5 bases). V gave up 6 bases and J gave up 6 bases, with 11 bases separating them. The V gene's germline CDR1 is LNHDA and CDR2 SQIVND (reference sequence). CDR3 length equals 13 residues. Here the CDR3 reads CASRQEWAGELFF. The DNA for the CDR3 is TGTGCCAGTAGACAGGAGTGGGCCGGGGAGCTGTTTTTT.

In this sample, this clone turned up once. This chain connects TRBV6-5 to TRBJ2-1, with D possibly being TRBD1 (5 bases). CDR3 length equals 14 residues. The germline V and J ends were trimmed by 5 bases and 2 bases, with 10 bases remaining between them. Germline values: CDR1 MNHEY, CDR2 SVGAGI. The CDR3 nucleotides read TGTGCCAGCAGTCGGCAGGGCCCCTACAATGAGCAGTTCTTC. This encodes CASSRQGPYNEQFF.

The V and J genes are TRBV7-3 and TRBJ1-2, with a weak D call TRBD1 (5 bases). CDR1 is SGHTA and CDR2 is FQGTGA in the germline V gene. The CDR3 contains 13 residues. Trimming removed 8 bases from V and 4 bases from J, with 14 bases in between. The CDR3 coding sequence is TGTGCCAGCCACTCCGGGGGTGGCTATGGCTACACCTTC. It specifies CASHSGGGYGYTF.

The CDR3 is CASSGHGYGYTF. The CDR3 region has the DNA TGTGCCAGCAGCGGGCATGGCTATGGCTACACCTTC. J is TRBJ1-2 and V is TRBV9; D uncertain. Germline V gene sequence: CDR1 SGDLS, CDR2 YYNGEE. The V end lost 3 bases, the J end lost 4 bases, and 7 bases lay between the germline ends. The CDR3 length is 12 residues.

CDR3 sequence reads: CASSPSGYRNTEAFF. The CDR3 nucleotides are TGTGCCAGCTCACCCTCAGGGTACCGGAACACTGAAGCTTTCTTT. The chain couples TRBV18 to TRBJ1-1; D might be TRBD1 (5 bases). The CDR3 extends over 15 amino acids. CDR1 is KGHSH and CDR2 is LQKENI in the germline V gene. V dropped 3 bases and J dropped 1 base, with 12 bases sitting between them.

The chain joins TRBV20-1 to TRBJ1-6; D is unclear. Trimming shortened V by 3 bases and J by 9 bases, and 12 bases separated the two germline ends. The V gene's germline CDR1 is DFQATT and CDR2 SNEGSKA (reference sequence). The CDR3 is 13 amino acids. CDR3 in amino acids: CSASGRRSSPLHF. In nucleotides, the CDR3 is TGCAGTGCTAGTGGCCGCCGGAGTTCACCCCTCCACTTT.

The rearrangement uses TRBV25-1 and TRBJ2-1, with TRBD2 matching over 7 bases. The CDR3 has 13 amino acids. Trimming at V came to 8 bases and at J to 0 bases, leaving 1 base not matched to a gene. Germline assignment: CDR1 MGHDK and CDR2 SYGVNS. In DNA form, the CDR3 reads TGTGCCAGCGCGGGGGACTCCTACAATGAGCAGTTCTTC. Protein sequence: CASAGDSYNEQFF.

The V gene is TRBV6-5, the J gene TRBJ2-5; 9 nucleotides match TRBD1. V lost 6 bases, J lost 12 bases, and 14 bases stayed unmatched. The CDR3 is 14 amino acids. Germline V gives CDR1 MNHEY, CDR2 SVGAGI. The CDR3 DNA reads as TGTGCCAGCAGGTTACCGGGACAGGGAACCATCAAGTACTTC. As protein: CASRLPGQGTIKYF.

This chain links TRBV27 with TRBJ2-2; 7 positions match TRBD1. Per germline, CDR1 MNHEY and CDR2 SMNVEV (reference sequence). CDR3 size: 15 residues. V lost 6 bases and J lost 6; bases outside the gene matches: 10. CDR3 residues: CASRTQGVVSGELFF. The CDR3 region has the DNA TGTGCCAGCAGAACTCAGGGGGTAGTATCCGGGGAGCTGTTTTTT.

This clone appeared once. The chain joins TRBV10-2 to TRBJ1-2; 7 nucleotides match TRBD1. CDR1 is WSHSY, CDR2 SAAADI, per germline. The CDR3 has 13 residues. V shed 0 bases and J 9 bases; nucleotides not matched to a gene: 4. The CDR3 DNA is TGCGCCAGCAGTGAGTCGGGACAGAGTCGCTACACCTTC. It codes for CASSESGQSRYTF.

The genes are TRBV2 and TRBJ2-5; D gene unclear. The CDR3 totals 13 residues. V gave up 2 bases and J gave up 3 bases, with 7 bases separating them. CDR1 is SNHLY and CDR2 is FYNNEI in the germline V gene. Here the CDR3 reads CASSEIAEETQYF. The CDR3 DNA reads TGTGCCAGCAGTGAAATCGCGGAAGAGACCCAGTACTTC.

The chain uses TRBV18 and TRBJ1-6; possibly TRBD1 for D (5 bases). Germline CDR1 reads KGHSH; CDR2 reads LQKENI. The CDR3 loop spans 15 amino acids. V was cut by 6 bases and J by 7 bases, with 16 bases left in between. The CDR3 loop is CASSQEQVLNSPLHF. The CDR3 coding sequence is TGTGCCAGCTCGCAGGAACAGGTCCTGAATTCACCCCTCCACTTT.

The chain employs TRBV19 and TRBJ1-4; 8 bases fit TRBD1. Germline values: CDR1 LNHDA, CDR2 SQIVND (reference sequence). V gave up 5 bases and J gave up 8 bases; unmatched junction bases: 7. The CDR3 extends over 14 amino acids. The DNA for the CDR3 is TGTGCCAGTAGTCCGCGGACAGGGAGCGAAAAACTGTTTTTT. Its protein product is CASSPRTGSEKLFF.

This clone was seen only once. The chain couples TRBV12-3 or TRBV12-4 to TRBJ1-1, with D perhaps TRBD1 (5 bases). Trimming left V 3 bases short and J 11 bases short, with 16 bases between. The CDR3 runs 13 residues. The CDR3 loop reads CASSLMGGGEAFF. The CDR3 nucleotides are TGTGCCAGCAGTTTGATGGGCGGGGGGGAGGCTTTCTTT.

This clone showed up just once. The gene calls are TRBV5-1 and TRBJ1-6; D is uncertain. This CDR3 is built from 13 residues. Trimming removed 4 bases at V and 13 bases at J, with 15 bases between. CDR1 and CDR2 (germline): SGHRS, YFSETQ. The CDR3 region has the DNA TGCGCCAGCAGCCCTACCCCGACAAGGCCCCTCCACTTT. Protein sequence: CASSPTPTRPLHF.

This chain uses TRBV19 with TRBJ2-1; TRBD1 might be the D (6 bases). CDR1 is LNHDA, CDR2 SQIVND, per germline (reference sequence). The CDR3 runs 13 residues. V was clipped by 5 bases and J by 4 bases, with 9 bases between them. The CDR3: CASSRDTYNEQFF. CDR3 DNA sequence: TGTGCCAGTAGTCGGGACACTTACAATGAGCAGTTCTTC. Together with reference TRBV19 and TRBJ2-1, the CDR3 gives the full variable domain: DGGITQSPKYLFRKEGQNVTLSCEQNLNHDAMYWYRQDPGQGLRLIYYSQIVNDFQKGDIAEGYSVSREKKESFPLTVTSAQKNPTAFYLCASSRDTYNEQFFGPGTRLTVL.

The chain employs TRBV2 and TRBJ1-6, with D possibly matching TRBD1 (6 bases). This CDR3 contains 13 residues. Germline V gene sequence: CDR1 SNHLY, CDR2 FYNNEI. V shed 6 bases and J shed 6 bases, with 9 bases lying between them. The CDR3 sequence: CASRGTLNSPLHF. DNA of the CDR3: TGTGCCAGCAGGGGGACACTTAATTCACCCCTCCACTTT.

The chain employs TRBV27 and TRBJ1-1, with 7 nucleotides matching TRBD1. The CDR3 sequence is 15 residues long. Germline loops: CDR1 MNHEY, CDR2 SMNVEV (reference sequence). The J segment lost 4 bases and the V segment lost 7 bases, leaving 12 bases of the junction unmatched. The CDR3 nucleotides read TGTGCCAGCAAGAGACTGCTAGGGGGCGGCACTGAAGCTTTCTTT. Its protein product is CASKRLLGGGTEAFF.